Presented here are 27 T cell receptor beta chains from one specimen sequenced in a study of T cells in Graves' hyperthyroidism and ophthalmopathy (dated by TCRdb to about 2019). The library came from multiplex PCR. Data came from an Illumina HiSeq 2000. Amplification of TCR beta CDR3 regions was carried out from RNA transcripts. For the first round of RT-PCR on the TCR CDR3, the HTBI primer set was used together with the Qiagen OneStep RT-PCR kit. TCRdb applied fastp at Q25 and MiXCR to the public reads, then kept only in-frame beta chains. Rows are unified per CDR3 protein, each entry keeping the most common DNA and genes. The table for this sample lists a few hundred thousand distinct CDR3 sequences; approximately 15% of them were counted only once. Of the sample, 32% falls within the top ten clones. The sample was blood. These receptor sequences come from a woman aged 25 to 45 with Graves' hyperthyroidism.

V gene TRBV9 combines with J gene TRBJ2-7; D uncertain. Looked up from germline, CDR1 is SGDLS and CDR2 is YYNGEE. This CDR3 has 14 residues. Between the trimmed V and J ends, which lost 4 bases and 0 bases, there was a span of 11 bases. The chain's CDR3 is CASSPLSSSYEQYF. The DNA for the CDR3 is TGTGCCAGCAGCCCCCTCTCGAGCTCCTACGAGCAGTACTTC. The variable domain in full, completed from reference TRBV9 and TRBJ2-7, reads DSGVTQTPKHLITATGQRVTLRCSPRSGDLSVYWYQQSLDQGLQFLIQYYNGEERAKGNILERFSAQQFPDLHSELNLSSLELGDSALYFCASSPLSSSYEQYFGPGTRLTVT.

Comment on this clonotype: This may stem from a read error, because a much larger clone lies one nucleotide away. V gene TRBV7-2 combines with J gene TRBJ2-1; the match to TRBD2 covers 12 bases. CDR1 and CDR2 from the germline V gene are SGHTA and FQGNSA. This CDR3 has 15 residues. The CDR3 DNA reads TGTGCCGGCAGCCCGAGACTAGCGGGGGACAATGAGCAGTTCTTC. Residues: CAGSPRLAGDNEQFF.

This clonotype was observed many times. The rearrangement uses TRBV5-5 and TRBJ1-1, with TRBD1 matching 8 bases. The CDR3 runs to 15 residues. Germline V gene lookup returns CDR1 SGHKS and CDR2 YYEKEE (reference sequence). Trimming at V came to 1 base and at J to 6 bases, leaving 8 bases not matched to a gene. The CDR3 region is CASSLSGQGEAEAFF. CDR3 nucleotide sequence: TGTGCCAGCAGCTTGTCCGGACAGGGCGAGGCTGAAGCTTTCTTT. Based on the CDR3 plus reference TRBV5-5 and TRBJ1-1, the full variable domain is DAGVTQSPTHLIKTRGQQVTLRCSPISGHKSVSWYQQVLGQGPQFIFQYYEKEERGRGNFPDRFSARQFPNYSSELNVNALLLGDSALYLCASSLSGQGEAEAFFGQGTRLTVV.

This clonotype was counted at least ten times. The chain has TRBV7-2 and TRBJ2-7; tentatively, D is TRBD1 (7 bases). Germline loops: CDR1 SGHTA, CDR2 FQGNSA. V lost 4 bases and J lost 3, with 16 bases in between. The CDR3 extends over 15 amino acids. This CDR3 is CASSWKGAGSYEQYF. The CDR3 bases are TGTGCCAGCAGCTGGAAGGGGGCGGGAAGCTACGAGCAGTACTTC.

In this sample, this clonotype turned up a few times. The chain joins TRBV29-1 to TRBJ1-2; perhaps TRBD1 as D (5 bases). Per germline, CDR1 SQVTM and CDR2 ANQGSEA. CDR3 length equals 15 residues. V was trimmed by 3 bases and J by 2 bases, leaving 16 bases between them. CDR3 sequence reads: CSVDLGGGLNYGYTF. The CDR3 DNA reads TGCAGCGTTGATCTAGGTGGGGGTCTAAACTATGGCTACACCTTC.

This clonotype was seen at least ten times. This chain connects TRBV18 to TRBJ1-2; D is unresolved. Trimming cost V 0 bases and J 8 bases, with 7 bases left between them. CDR1 is KGHSH, CDR2 LQKENI, per germline. CDR3 length equals 12 residues. CDR3 DNA sequence: TGTGCCAGCTCACCACCCCGGGGAGGCTACACCTTC. Translation: CASSPPRGGYTF. The whole variable domain, remainder taken from reference TRBV18 and TRBJ1-2, is NAGVMQNPRHLVRRRGQEARLRCSPMKGHSHVYWYRQLPEEGLKFMVYLQKENIIDESGMPKERFSAEFPKEGPSILRIQQVVRGDSAAYFCASSPPRGGYTFGSGTRLTVV.

This chain uses TRBV9 with TRBJ2-1; no reliable D call. Germline V gene sequence: CDR1 SGDLS, CDR2 YYNGEE. The V gene lost 3 bases and the J gene lost 12 bases, with 16 bases spanning the gap. CDR3 length: 13 residues. The CDR3 region has the DNA TGTGCCAGCAGCGAGAGAGACGGTCAACCGCAGTTCTTC. It translates to CASSERDGQPQFF.

In this sample, this clonotype turned up many times. The V call is TRBV6-5, the J call TRBJ1-2; the D gene is possibly TRBD1 (6 bases). Germline V gene lookup returns CDR1 MNHEY and CDR2 SVGAGI. Trimming took 0 bases from V and 6 from J, leaving 20 bases between them. There are 17 residues in the CDR3. Written as DNA, the CDR3 is TGTGCCAGCAGTTACTCGCCGGCGACAGGCTATGGACATGGCTACACCTTC. Residues: CASSYSPATGYGHGYTF.

Ten or more counts support this clonotype. The rearrangement joins TRBV11-3 to TRBJ2-3, with 7 bases lining up with TRBD1. V trimming: 5 bases; J trimming: 0 bases; junction bases outside the gene matches: 8. The CDR3 has 16 residues. The germline V gene encodes CDR1 SGHNT and CDR2 YENEEA. The CDR3 here is CASSRRQGASTDTQYF. In DNA form, the CDR3 reads TGTGCCAGCAGCCGACGACAGGGAGCTAGCACAGATACGCAGTATTTT.

V usage is TRBV19 and J usage is TRBJ2-5, with TRBD2 identical over 9 bases. V lost 7 bases to trimming and J lost 2 bases; unmatched junction nucleotides: 5. Germline V gene data show CDR1 as LNHDA and CDR2 as SQIVND (reference sequence). This CDR3 has 14 amino acids. The chain's CDR3 is CASTEAGGQETQYF. The DNA for the CDR3 is TGTGCCAGTACCGAAGCGGGAGGACAAGAGACCCAGTACTTC.

Ten or more counts support this clonotype. The chain links TRBV5-1 to TRBJ2-2; 11 nucleotides match TRBD2. The J segment lost 3 bases and the V segment lost 1 base, leaving 14 bases of the junction unmatched. Per germline, CDR1 SGHRS and CDR2 YFSETQ. CDR3 size: 20 residues. The CDR3 DNA is TGCGCCAGCAGCTTGTGGCTAGCGGGAGGAACGCCCTCGGACACCGGGGAGCTGTTTTTT. Protein product: CASSLWLAGGTPSDTGELFF.

This clonotype was counted ten times or more. This chain joins TRBV20-1 and TRBJ1-1, with D unresolved. V was shortened by 3 bases and J by 0 bases, with 11 bases between the two germline ends. This CDR3 is 14 amino acids long. From germline, CDR1 is DFQATT and CDR2 SNEGSKA (reference sequence). The CDR3 bases are TGCAGTGCTAGGATCCCGATGATGAACACTGAAGCTTTCTTT. This codes for CSARIPMMNTEAFF.

The chain couples TRBV19 to TRBJ1-5, with D unclear. From germline, CDR1 is LNHDA and CDR2 SQIVND (reference sequence). Trimming took 10 bases from V and 3 from J, leaving 16 bases between them. There are 14 residues in the CDR3. As DNA, the CDR3 is TGTGCCACCACTAATATACCGCACAATCAGCCCCAGCATTTT. Its protein product is CATTNIPHNQPQHF. The whole variable domain, remainder taken from reference TRBV19 and TRBJ1-5, is DGGITQSPKYLFRKEGQNVTLSCEQNLNHDAMYWYRQDPGQGLRLIYYSQIVNDFQKGDIAEGYSVSREKKESFPLTVTSAQKNPTAFYLCATTNIPHNQPQHFGDGTRLSIL.

The rearrangement joins TRBV19 to TRBJ2-2, with 7 positions matching TRBD2. Per germline, CDR1 LNHDA and CDR2 SQIVND (reference sequence). Trimming removed 6 bases from V and 4 bases from J; junction bases left unmatched: 11. The CDR3 sequence is 16 residues long. The CDR3 sequence: CASRPGGIAGTGELFF. The CDR3 region has the DNA TGTGCCAGTAGACCCGGAGGGATAGCGGGCACCGGGGAGCTGTTTTTT.

This clonotype was seen many times. The gene calls are TRBV6-1 and TRBJ1-5; no reliable D call. Trimming left V 1 base short and J 4 bases short, with 11 bases between. This CDR3 comprises 15 residues. Germline values: CDR1 MNHNS, CDR2 SASEGT. As DNA, the CDR3 is TGTGCCAGCAGTGAAGTTCCTGGGGAGAATCAGCCCCAGCATTTT. It translates to CASSEVPGENQPQHF.

The table lists this clonotype with many counts. V is TRBV20-1 and J is TRBJ1-5, with D unclear. V was clipped by 3 bases and J by 0 bases, with 12 bases between them. CDR3 size: 15 residues. Germline V gives CDR1 DFQATT, CDR2 SNEGSKA (reference sequence). CDR3 loop: CSARDGSYSNQPQHF. The DNA for the CDR3 is TGCAGTGCTAGGGACGGAAGCTATAGCAATCAGCCCCAGCATTTT.

This clonotype was seen repeatedly, ten times or more. V gene TRBV28 combines with J gene TRBJ1-4; 7 bases fit TRBD1. The CDR3 has 15 residues. In germline, CDR1 is MDHEN, CDR2 SYDVKM. V shed 5 bases and J 7 bases; nucleotides not matched to a gene: 10. The CDR3: CASSPTGASSEKLFF. CDR3 DNA: TGTGCCAGCAGTCCAACAGGGGCTTCGAGTGAAAAACTGTTTTTT. The full variable domain, its missing parts supplied by reference TRBV28 and TRBJ1-4, is DVKVTQSSRYLVKRTGEKVFLECVQDMDHENMFWYRQDPGLGLRLIYFSYDVKMKEKGDIPEGYSVSREKKERFSLILESASTNQTSMYLCASSPTGASSEKLFFGSGTQLSVL.

The chain has TRBV14 and TRBJ2-3, with TRBD1 matching 10 bases. CDR3 length equals 16 residues. Trimming cost V 4 bases and J 3 bases; bases outside gene matches: 7. Germline V lookup: CDR1 SGHDN, CDR2 FVKESK. CDR3 in amino acids: CASSPGQGVFTDTQYF. CDR3 bases: TGTGCCAGCAGCCCCGGACAGGGGGTTTTTACAGATACGCAGTATTTT.

In this sample, this clonotype turned up many times. At one end, the junction sequence differs from germline, possibly due to a read error. The V gene is TRBV29-1, the J gene TRBJ1-1, with no clear D. Germline V lookup: CDR1 SQVTM, CDR2 ANQGSEA. This CDR3 is 12 amino acids long. This CDR3 is CSVEGKSTEAFF. The CDR3 DNA reads as TGCAGCGTAGAAGGGAAGAGCACTGAAGCTTTCTTT.

As concerns this clonotype: One junction end disagrees with the germline gene, perhaps due to a read error. The rearrangement uses TRBV5-5 and TRBJ2-1, with 9 bases aligning to TRBD1. The germline gives CDR1 SGHKS, CDR2 YYEKEE (reference sequence). The CDR3 runs 15 residues. DNA of the CDR3: TGTGCCAGCAGATTGGACAGGGGCTCCTACAATGAGCAGTTCTTC. Its translation: CASRLDRGSYNEQFF.

The chain couples TRBV5-6 to TRBJ2-5, with 8 bases that match TRBD1. The CDR3 loop spans 15 amino acids. The ends lost 2 bases at V and 2 bases at J; junction bases unmatched: 5. Germline V gene lookup returns CDR1 SGHDT and CDR2 YYEEEE. CDR3 sequence: CASSFYGTGQETQYF. The CDR3 DNA reads TGTGCCAGCAGCTTTTACGGGACAGGACAAGAGACCCAGTACTTC.

In this sample, this clonotype turned up many times. The chain employs TRBV12-3 or TRBV12-4 and TRBJ1-2, with D possibly being TRBD1 (5 bases). V was clipped by 4 bases and J by 5 bases, with 11 bases between them. The CDR3 extends over 13 amino acids. In nucleotides, the CDR3 is TGTGCCAGCAGTTCCGGGGGAGATTATGGCTACACCTTC. Translating gives CASSSGGDYGYTF.

This clonotype was observed a few times. The CDR3 sequence is CASSRALAGGQEQYF. CDR3 DNA: TGTGCCAGCAGCCGGGCTCTAGCGGGAGGACAAGAGCAGTACTTC. The chain uses TRBV7-9 and TRBJ2-7; 11 bases agree with TRBD2. Trimming at V came to 5 bases and at J to 7 bases, leaving 10 bases not matched to a gene. Germline V gene sequence: CDR1 SEHNR, CDR2 FQNEAQ (reference sequence). CDR3 length equals 15 residues.

This clonotype was counted between two and nine times. CDR3 sequence reads: CASIGRLAGVDTQYF. As DNA, the CDR3 is TGTGCCAGCATTGGCCGCCTAGCGGGAGTCGATACGCAGTATTTT. The chain is built from TRBV6-1 and TRBJ2-3; 10 positions match TRBD2. Germline trimming cut 7 bases from V and 6 bases from J; bases unmatched to any gene: 10. CDR1 is MNHNS and CDR2 is SASEGT in the germline V gene. The CDR3 has 15 amino acids.

The chain is built from TRBV9 and TRBJ2-7, with TRBD2 matching over 9 bases. The CDR3 consists of 16 residues. Germline CDR1 is SGDLS and CDR2 is YYNGEE. Losses at the gene ends were 0 bases for V and 2 bases for J; bases not matched to a gene: 6. CDR3 sequence: CASSVDGTSRTYEQYF. The CDR3 coding sequence is TGTGCCAGCAGCGTAGACGGGACTAGCAGGACCTACGAGCAGTACTTC. The full variable domain, in which reference TRBV9 and TRBJ2-7 provide the parts outside the CDR3, is DSGVTQTPKHLITATGQRVTLRCSPRSGDLSVYWYQQSLDQGLQFLIQYYNGEERAKGNILERFSAQQFPDLHSELNLSSLELGDSALYFCASSVDGTSRTYEQYFGPGTRLTVT.

With respect to this clonotype: A read error is possible here, since a much larger clone lies one base away. The chain recombines TRBV6-2 or TRBV6-3 with TRBJ2-5, with 11 positions matching TRBD2. Trimming took 4 bases from V and 5 from J; bases not matched to a gene: 3. The germline gives CDR1 MNHEY, CDR2 SVGEGT. The length of the CDR3 is 14 residues. DNA of the CDR3: TGTGCCAGCAGTTTCGTAGCGGGAGGGGAGACCCAGTACTTC. Its translation: CASSFVAGGETQYF.

The chain carries TRBV5-1 and TRBJ2-2, with D perhaps matching TRBD2 (5 bases). The germline V and J ends were trimmed by 0 bases and 6 bases, with 6 bases remaining between them. Germline V lookup: CDR1 SGHRS, CDR2 YFSETQ. The CDR3 is made up of 13 amino acids. Here the CDR3 reads CASSLVGAGELFF. Here the CDR3 DNA reads TGCGCCAGCAGCTTGGTCGGGGCCGGGGAGCTGTTTTTT.